This T cell receptor beta chain was profiled in a study of radiotherapy plus CTLA-4 blockade in lung cancer (dated by TCRdb to 2016 to 2018). In the study overall: Objective responses were observed in about a sixth of enrolled patients, and disease control was achieved in 30% to 40%. Points the paper makes about the study in general: TCR clones derived from tumors expanded in peripheral blood after treatment with radiotherapy and ipilimumab. The strongest predictors of response were reported to be early dynamic shifts in blood T cell clones along with a rise in serum interferon-beta following radiation.

Library preparation was by the immunoSEQ multiplex PCR assay. Imported from immuneACCESS, the table was reduced by TCRdb to in-frame sequences with V and J called. These copies leave out some clones; in studies compared against another copy, an unresolved V gene accounts for under half, and the cause of the remainder is not known. Recorded for this sample are approximately 52,000 clones; about four fifths of them occurred a single time. The ten largest clones add up to 6.5% to 10% of the sample. CDR3 length: 14 amino acids, cysteine to phenylalanine. Only the CDR3 part of the read is kept: 42 bases, read in frame from the first base. V is cut by 10 bases and J by 0 bases, and the space between the germline ends is 14 bases. CDR1 MNHNS and CDR2 SASEGT were looked up in the germline V gene. In this study, focal radiation therapy paired with CTLA-4 blockade (ipilimumab) was tested in patients who had chemo-refractory metastatic non-small-cell lung cancer.

This clone occurred once. Its antigen is still unknown. Qualities for individual bases were not recorded, and no much larger clone is one base off. The source was peripheral blood, collected from a patient treated with radiotherapy plus ipilimumab. The chain employs TRBV6-1 and TRBJ2-3; TRBD1 is a weak D gene call, 5 bases matching. This clonotype originated in a human donor with non-small cell lung cancer who had a complete response to radiotherapy plus ipilimumab. The CDR3 sequence is CATLKGLSTDTQYF. The nucleotide sequence is TGTGCCACCCTTAAGGGGCTCAGCACAGATACGCAGTATTTT.